This T cell receptor (beta chain) was recovered during a study of blood T cell repertoires in COVID-19. The wider study: COVID-19 samples, acute and convalescent, were from the United States, Italy and Spain. Sample material is recorded as cDNA or gDNA derived from T cells, B-cell-depleted T cells, or PBMCs.

The CDR3 extends over 16 amino acids. Trimming removed 0 bases from V and 5 bases from J; junction bases left unmatched: 9. Germline V gene sequence: CDR1 LGHNA, CDR2 YSLEER. In the authors' workflow: The authors estimated nucleated cell counts from reference gene primer amplification. Sequencing was performed with immunoSEQ multiplex PCR; in TCRdb, only in-frame clones are kept and a portion is missing. V, J and clone size derive from that table, while D and trimming were established from the DNA sequence. The repertoire holds around 170,000 clones, with 86% as singletons. The TCR originated in a woman in her 70s with acute or convalescent COVID-19. This chain connects TRBV4-3 to TRBJ2-5; 7 bases are shared with TRBD1. Material for sequencing was peripheral blood. CDR3 nucleotide sequence: TGCGCCAGCAGCCAAGAGACCGCAGGGGGTTACGAGACCCAGTACTTC. Residues: CASSQETAGGYETQYF.